A selection of T cell receptor beta chains follows, all from one sample in a study of blood T cell repertoires in COVID-19. This table comes from immunoSEQ multiplex PCR, and its TCRdb copy is limited to in-frame clones, with some not included. The sample comprises a few hundred thousand clones, around 87% of which are singletons, and about 9.4% rests with the top ten. Sequences were obtained from peripheral blood. The receptors come from a woman in her twenties or thirties with COVID-19, enrolled during active disease. Both conserved end residues are part of each CDR3. The D gene is left open where the match is weak.

V gene,D gene,J gene,CDR3 protein
TRBV27,TRBD2,TRBJ2-1,CASSSSTSGRNEQFF
TRBV13,.,TRBJ2-1,CASSLERAMGNEQFF
TRBV10-3,.,TRBJ2-5,CAISETQGKGETQYF
TRBV2,.,TRBJ1-2,CASALQGVGYGYTF
TRBV5-4,TRBD2,TRBJ2-1,CASSERLAGAGNEQFF
TRBV29-1,TRBD1,TRBJ2-3,CSHTDREATDTQYF
TRBV5-6,.,TRBJ2-1,CASSPKGREYEQFF
TRBV19,.,TRBJ2-2,CASSIDQGWNTGELFF
TRBV20-1,TRBD2,TRBJ2-1,CSASLASGYNEQFF
TRBV4-1,TRBD2,TRBJ2-5,CASSPSGLAVAETQYF
TRBV7-8,TRBD2,TRBJ2-7,CASSLAERGYSYEQYF
TRBV24-1,TRBD2,TRBJ2-2,CATSNLAGGNTGELFF
TRBV7-9,.,TRBJ1-2,CASSLVVSGVPYGYTF